This T cell receptor beta chain derives from a study of blood T cell repertoires in COVID-19 (dated by TCRdb to the early 2020s). Background for the entire study: Samples covering the acute and convalescent phases of COVID-19 were provided by collaborators in the United States, Italy and Spain. Nearly every sample came with metadata listing a de-identified subject ID, COVID-19 status, age in years and sex. The dataset comprised deeply sampled blood TCRbeta repertoires from subjects exposed to, actively infected with, or recovered from COVID-19. The repertoires were made available in a free public database intended to serve as a resource for research on the immune response to SARS-CoV-2. Where available, HLA class I and class II types were obtained from metadata supplied by the sample provider rather than from assay-based typing. Samples came from the ongoing ImmuneRACE study (first 160 participants) plus 1,254 subjects from 6 global collaborators. The prospective study material was composed of cDNA or gDNA derived from T cells, B-cell-depleted T cells, or PBMCs. Summary of the overall study and its limitations: The amount of clinical and demographic metadata varied by source and participant and was provided uncurated.

In the germline V gene, CDR1 corresponds to SGDLS and CDR2 to YYNGEE. The CDR3 holds 14 amino acids from the cysteine to the phenylalanine. Left in the record is the CDR3 DNA by itself, 42 bases read in frame from the first base. V is shortened by 0 bases, J by 5 bases, and the region joining them spans 11 bases. TCRbeta CDR3 regions were amplified from genomic DNA by means of the immunoSEQ Assay, a bias-controlled multiplex PCR. The authors' pipeline ran thus. The number of nucleated cells in each sample was estimated by amplification of reference gene primers within the assay. Sequence reads were collapsed and filtered to measure the absolute abundance of every unique TCRbeta CDR3 rearrangement. For each sample, productive Simpson clonality was calculated as the square root of Simpson's diversity index over productive rearrangements. TCRdb retrieved this table from immuneACCESS and kept in-frame rearrangements only. Not all clones are present; in checked studies, unresolved V genes account for under half, and no reason is known for the remainder. The V and J calls and the clone size are those of that table, but D and trimming were determined from the DNA. Across this sample there are about 260,000 clones, with 88% seen only once. The top ten clones comprise 0.7% of the sample.

For this clone: No antigen is known for it. No qualities accompany the bases; no much larger clone lies one base away.

Each collaborating institution followed its own protocols to collect whole blood in K2EDTA tubes. Collaborator samples were shipped for TCRbeta analysis as frozen whole blood, isolated PBMCs, or DNA extracted from either sample type. The TCR was taken from a human donor in a cohort sampled during active COVID-19. Sequenced material: peripheral blood. The chain couples TRBV9 to TRBJ2-5; there is no confident call for the D gene. CDR3 sequence: CASSVGSYVETQYF. The DNA sequence reads TGTGCCAGCAGCGTAGGTTCCTATGTGGAGACCCAGTACTTC.